Presented here are 26 T cell receptor beta chains from one specimen sequenced in a study of spatial heterogeneity in lung cancer. Each CDR3 protein is one row after TCRdb ran MiXCR on the 5' RACE reads. The sample shows approximately 47,000 distinct CDR3 sequences, 6.5% to 8% of them seen only once. This sample's time point: sample taken at primary tumor resection. No cells were sorted before sequencing. The whole RNA sequenced was extracted from tumor, nontumor lung or frozen PBMC. Source: PBMCs, taken at surgery. These receptors were collected from a female donor with early-stage non-small cell lung cancer.

The sample holds many counts of this clonotype. The chain couples TRBV4-3 to TRBJ2-2; D may be TRBD2 (6 bases). The V gene's germline CDR1 is LGHNA and CDR2 YSLEER. The CDR3 runs to 15 residues. The V end was cut by 1 base, the J end by 4 bases, with 10 bases between. The CDR3 region has the DNA TGCGCCAGCAGCCAAGGCCGGAGGGGCACCGGGGAGCTGTTTTTT. Protein: CASSQGRRGTGELFF.

This clonotype was seen ten or more times. V and J are TRBV6-5 and TRBJ2-1; D gene uncertain. The CDR3 length is 12 residues. Per the germline V gene, CDR1 is MNHEY and CDR2 is SVGAGI. Between the trimmed V and J ends, which lost 0 bases and 8 bases, there was a span of 5 bases. The CDR3 reads CASSYSRDEQFF. As DNA, the CDR3 is TGTGCCAGCAGTTACTCTCGAGATGAGCAGTTCTTC.

This clonotype has just a few counts. The chain employs TRBV20-1 and TRBJ2-3, with TRBD1 as a possible D gene (6 bases). The germline gives CDR1 DFQATT, CDR2 SNEGSKA (reference sequence). With 5 bases removed from V and 0 bases from J, the gap between germline ends came to 24 bases. The CDR3 length is 18 residues. The chain's CDR3 is CSAQRWGTSLPSTDTQYF. CDR3 DNA: TGCAGTGCTCAACGTTGGGGGACAAGTCTACCTAGCACAGATACGCAGTATTTT.

This sequence joins TRBV12-3 or TRBV12-4 and TRBJ1-2, with 11 bases fitting TRBD1. Trimming took 6 bases from V and 4 from J; bases not matched to a gene: 7. The CDR3 has 15 residues. CDR3 protein: CASRAGTGGSYGYTF. The CDR3 DNA reads TGTGCCAGCAGGGCCGGGACAGGGGGTTCCTATGGCTACACCTTC.

At least ten counts were recorded for this clonotype. The rearrangement uses TRBV4-1 and TRBJ2-1, with D maybe TRBD2 (6 bases). The CDR3 is 15 amino acids. CDR1 is MGHRA and CDR2 is YSYEKL in the germline V gene. With 0 bases removed from V and 7 bases from J, the gap between germline ends came to 13 bases. The DNA of the CDR3 is TGCGCCAGCAGCCAAGACCCCGGGACTGGTAATGAGCAGTTCTTC. Amino acid sequence: CASSQDPGTGNEQFF.

This chain joins TRBV28 and TRBJ2-5; 8 bases line up with TRBD2. Germline CDR1 MDHEN, CDR2 SYDVKM. The V gene end was trimmed by 2 bases and the J gene end by 5 bases; junction bases not matched to a gene: 13. The CDR3 totals 17 residues. The CDR3 nucleotides read TGTGCCAGCAGTTTAAATTTGGCCCGGGGGGGCTGGGAGACCCAGTACTTC. It specifies CASSLNLARGGWETQYF. Full variable domain (remainder filled in from reference TRBV28 and TRBJ2-5): DVKVTQSSRYLVKRTGEKVFLECVQDMDHENMFWYRQDPGLGLRLIYFSYDVKMKEKGDIPEGYSVSREKKERFSLILESASTNQTSMYLCASSLNLARGGWETQYFGPGTRLLVL.

V is TRBV7-2 and J is TRBJ1-2; D is unresolved. V lost 1 base, J lost 8 bases, and 14 bases lay in between. Germline values: CDR1 SGHTA, CDR2 FQGNSA. CDR3 length: 14 amino acids. The CDR3: CASSLGAGTGGYTF. The CDR3, as DNA: TGTGCCAGCAGCTTAGGGGCTGGTACGGGAGGCTACACCTTC.

There are a few counts of this clonotype. This chain joins TRBV28 and TRBJ1-2, with D possibly being TRBD1 (6 bases). This CDR3 is 13 amino acids long. The V end lost 6 bases, the J end lost 5 bases, and 13 bases lay between the germline ends. CDR1 is MDHEN and CDR2 is SYDVKM in the germline V gene. CDR3 residues: CASSLTGPYGYTF. For the CDR3, the DNA is TGTGCCAGCAGCCTCACAGGGCCGTATGGCTACACCTTC.

The CDR3 DNA reads TGTGCCAGCAGCTTATCACCCGACAGAGCCACCGGGGAGCTGTTTTTT. It encodes CASSLSPDRATGELFF. The rearrangement links TRBV7-9 to TRBJ2-2; weak D call: TRBD1 (5 bases). CDR3 length equals 16 residues. From germline, CDR1 is SEHNR and CDR2 FQNEAQ (reference sequence). V was trimmed by 2 bases and J by 4 bases, leaving 14 bases between them.

This clonotype occurred a few times. The rearrangement uses TRBV3-1 and TRBJ1-1, with TRBD1 as a possible D gene (5 bases). Germline lookup yields CDR1 LGHDT and CDR2 YNNKEL (reference sequence). The V and J ends lost 3 bases and 5 bases respectively, with 10 bases between them. CDR3 length: 13 residues. The CDR3 nucleotides read TGTGCCAGCAGCCAGGGGGACCTTACTGAAGCTTTCTTT. It yields the protein CASSQGDLTEAFF.

Many counts were recorded for this clonotype. The chain carries TRBV30 and TRBJ2-7, with 13 bases aligning to TRBD2. There are 14 residues in the CDR3. Germline-derived CDR1 and CDR2 are GTSNPN and SVGIG (reference sequence). J was trimmed by 5 bases and V by 3 bases; bases with no gene match: 4. CDR3 sequence: CAWREGLAGDEQYF. The CDR3 DNA reads TGTGCCTGGAGGGAAGGACTAGCGGGAGACGAGCAGTACTTC.

There are a few counts of this clonotype. The V and J genes are TRBV6-2 or TRBV6-3 and TRBJ2-1; 8 nucleotides agree with TRBD2. Looked up from germline, CDR1 is MNHEY and CDR2 is SVGEGT. The CDR3 is 13 residues long. Losses at the gene ends were 5 bases for V and 12 bases for J; bases not matched to a gene: 9. The CDR3: CASSKRGSHGQFF. Here the CDR3 DNA reads TGTGCCAGCAGTAAGCGGGGGTCCCACGGGCAGTTCTTC.

The gene calls are TRBV18 and TRBJ2-1; D could derive from TRBD1 or TRBD2 (6 bases each). Germline-derived CDR1 and CDR2 are KGHSH and LQKENI. The CDR3 is 14 residues long. V gave up 5 bases and J gave up 4 bases, with 12 bases separating them. The CDR3 sequence: CASSMRGDYNEQFF. For the CDR3, the DNA is TGTGCCAGCTCAATGAGGGGGGATTACAATGAGCAGTTCTTC.

This clonotype came up a few times. The V call is TRBV6-1, the J call TRBJ1-3, with TRBD1 as a possible D gene (5 bases). V was trimmed by 8 bases and J by 4 bases, leaving 12 bases between them. Germline V gives CDR1 MNHNS, CDR2 SASEGT. This CDR3 has 13 residues. The CDR3 DNA reads TGTGCCAGCGGGGGGATGCCCGGAAACACCATATATTTT. Its protein is CASGGMPGNTIYF.

The rearrangement uses TRBV20-1 and TRBJ1-6, with D uncertain. CDR3 length equals 15 residues. The ends were cut back, 1 base at V and 9 bases at J, with 16 bases in the middle. Germline CDR1 reads DFQATT; CDR2 reads SNEGSKA (reference sequence). CDR3: CSARGLGVKSSPLHF. The DNA for the CDR3 is TGCAGTGCTAGAGGATTGGGTGTAAAGAGTTCACCCCTCCACTTT.

The chain combines TRBV7-9 with TRBJ1-3; maybe TRBD1 (5 bases). The V end was cut by 9 bases, the J end by 2 bases, with 11 bases between. CDR3 length equals 13 residues. The germline CDR1 and CDR2 sequences are SEHNR and FQNEAQ (reference sequence). The CDR3 here is CASRRGAGNTIYF. DNA of the CDR3: TGTGCCAGTCGTCGGGGGGCTGGAAACACCATATATTTT.

This clonotype occurred many times. The chain is built from TRBV5-4 and TRBJ1-1; D ambiguous. Germline loops: CDR1 SGHNT, CDR2 YYREEE (reference sequence). This CDR3 is built from 15 residues. Between the trimmed V and J ends, which lost 0 bases and 4 bases, there was a span of 13 bases. The CDR3 reads CASSLVNRGGTEAFF. The CDR3 bases are TGTGCCAGCAGCTTGGTAAATCGTGGAGGCACTGAAGCTTTCTTT.

The chain has TRBV4-2 and TRBJ1-4, with TRBD1 as a possible D gene (6 bases). Per the germline V gene, CDR1 is LGHNA and CDR2 is YNFKEQ. There are 16 residues in the CDR3. Trimming removed 1 base from V and 4 bases from J, with 13 bases in between. DNA for the CDR3: TGTGCCAGCAGCCAAGTCTTGGACAGCCTTAATGAAAAACTGTTTTTT. Its translation is CASSQVLDSLNEKLFF.

V is TRBV5-4 and J is TRBJ2-2; 11 bases fit TRBD2. The germline V gene encodes CDR1 SGHNT and CDR2 YYREEE (reference sequence). V lost 4 bases to trimming and J lost 7 bases; unmatched junction nucleotides: 3. The CDR3 extends over 14 amino acids. CDR3 region: CASSIAGGHGELFF. The CDR3 DNA follows: TGTGCCAGCAGCATAGCGGGGGGGCACGGGGAGCTGTTTTTT.

The chain joins TRBV12-3 or TRBV12-4 to TRBJ2-7; TRBD1 matches 8 bases. The V gene end was trimmed by 5 bases and the J gene end by 10 bases; junction bases not matched to a gene: 7. The CDR3 consists of 12 residues. For the CDR3, the DNA is TGTGCCAGCAGTCAAGGGACAGGCGGTCAGTACTTC. It codes for CASSQGTGGQYF.

CDR3 sequence reads: CASSQTGRAPYGYTF. The DNA for the CDR3 is TGTGCCAGCAGCCAAACCGGCAGGGCCCCCTATGGCTACACCTTC. The chain is built from TRBV7-2 and TRBJ1-2, with D possibly TRBD1 on 5 matching bases. The CDR3 is made up of 15 amino acids. Per germline, CDR1 SGHTA and CDR2 FQGNSA. V shed 5 bases and J shed 4 bases, with 17 bases lying between them. The full variable domain, completed using reference TRBV7-2 and TRBJ1-2, is GAGVSQSPSNKVTEKGKDVELRCDPISGHTALYWYRQSLGQGLEFLIYFQGNSAPDKSGLPSDRFSAERTGGSVSTLTIQRTQQEDSAVYLCASSQTGRAPYGYTFGSGTRLTVV.

V is TRBV5-1 and J is TRBJ2-1; perhaps D is TRBD1 or TRBD2 (6 bases each). Trimming left V 4 bases short and J 2 bases short, with 13 bases between. CDR3 size: 15 residues. Per germline, CDR1 SGHRS and CDR2 YFSETQ. The CDR3 sequence is CASSEEGGPYNEQFF. The CDR3 coding sequence is TGCGCCAGCAGCGAGGAGGGGGGCCCCTACAATGAGCAGTTCTTC.

This clonotype came up a few times. The chain is built from TRBV23-1 and TRBJ1-5; D gene unclear. TRBV23-1 is an open reading frame whose function is uncertain. The CDR3 loop spans 17 amino acids. Deletions cut 10 bases from V and 2 bases from J, with 24 bases between. In DNA, the CDR3 is TGCGCCACCCCTCGGACTAGAGGGCCCGTGTGCAATCAGCCCCAGCATTTT. Its protein is CATPRTRGPVCNQPQHF.

This clonotype has ten or more counts. This chain joins TRBV29-1 and TRBJ2-7, with 8 bases matching TRBD2. The CDR3 extends over 13 amino acids. Per the germline V gene, CDR1 is SQVTM and CDR2 is ANQGSEA. After removal of 6 bases from V and 2 bases from J, the junction contained 6 bases not matched to a gene. The CDR3 DNA is TGCAGCGTCGGGGGGGGGACCCCCTACGAGCAGTACTTC. It specifies CSVGGGTPYEQYF.

A few counts support this clonotype. The J gene is TRBJ2-7, the V gene TRBV3-1; D is unclear. Germline values: CDR1 LGHDT, CDR2 YNNKEL (reference sequence). This CDR3 contains 17 residues. Trimming cost V 0 bases and J 2 bases, with 17 bases left between them. CDR3: CASSQEAPGFVPYEQYF. DNA for the CDR3: TGTGCCAGCAGCCAAGAGGCCCCGGGCTTTGTCCCCTACGAGCAGTACTTC.

This clonotype was seen more than once but under ten times. This chain joins TRBV19 and TRBJ2-5; the D call may be TRBD1 or TRBD2 (5 bases each). V was shortened by 8 bases and J by 2 bases, with 12 bases between the two germline ends. From germline, CDR1 is LNHDA and CDR2 SQIVND (reference sequence). The CDR3 totals 13 residues. The CDR3 loop reads CASGPGPQETQYF. In DNA, the CDR3 is TGTGCCAGTGGGCCGGGACCTCAAGAGACCCAGTACTTC. The full variable domain, rest sourced from reference TRBV19 and TRBJ2-5, is DGGITQSPKYLFRKEGQNVTLSCEQNLNHDAMYWYRQDPGQGLRLIYYSQIVNDFQKGDIAEGYSVSREKKESFPLTVTSAQKNPTAFYLCASGPGPQETQYFGPGTRLLVL.